These T cell receptor beta chains were read from a single sample in a study of monozygotic twins with inflammatory bowel disease. TCRdb re-called the 5' RACE reads; one entry per CDR3 protein, DNA not given. This sample contains around 370,000 distinct CDR3 sequences. What was sequenced was blood. The receptor set was obtained from a human donor with ulcerative colitis or Crohn's disease, or a healthy co-twin of an affected twin (not recorded which). CDR3s include the opening cysteine and the closing phenylalanine or tryptophan.

V	J	CDR3
TRBV6-2/TRBV6-3	TRBJ1-5	CASSYSPRAGNQPQHF
TRBV12-3/TRBV12-4	TRBJ2-5	CASSFFSGGPKETQYF
TRBV5-6	TRBJ1-5	CASSHGQGRDQPQHF
TRBV20-1	TRBJ2-3	CSARDGRGAVPGTDTQYF
TRBV4-1	TRBJ2-6	CASSQDGTRYSGANVLTF
TRBV5-1	TRBJ2-7	CASSLGFETGAHNEQYF
TRBV29-1	TRBJ1-2	CSVVINYGYTF
TRBV7-2	TRBJ1-4	CASSLAQGRGREKLFF
TRBV3-1	TRBJ2-5	CASSQWLQAEETQYF
TRBV9	TRBJ2-2	CASSATGALITGELFF
TRBV6-1	TRBJ2-1	CASSDYRDSEQFF
TRBV5-1	TRBJ2-7	CASRGNRDSYEQHF
TRBV4-3	TRBJ2-7	CASSQEFSRTLYEQYF
TRBV12-3/TRBV12-4	TRBJ1-1	CASSFYGGRMNTEAFF
TRBV29-1	TRBJ2-7	CSVALQWEQYF
TRBV27	TRBJ1-5	CASSPLWDSEQPQHF
TRBV7-2	TRBJ2-7	CASSPVGKIAYEQYF
TRBV6-4	TRBJ2-1	CASSDSTGDNEQFF
TRBV30	TRBJ2-5	CAWRGTLYQETQYF
TRBV14	TRBJ2-2	CASSGQRGTGELFF
TRBV20-1	TRBJ1-2	CSANRQGASYTF
TRBV12-3/TRBV12-4	TRBJ1-5	CASRREREIGQPQHF
TRBV27	TRBJ1-2	CASSWAGGLYGYTF
TRBV5-4	TRBJ2-5	CASSTRTSVAETQYF
TRBV11-2	TRBJ2-2	CASRDRRNTGELFF
TRBV18	TRBJ2-2	CASSPLQENTGELFF